Presented here are 26 T cell receptor beta chains from one specimen sequenced in a study of blood T cell repertoires in COVID-19. Generated by immunoSEQ multiplex PCR, the TCRdb table keeps only in-frame clones and is missing some. The data hold 100,000 to 150,000 clones, with more than 80% observed a single time. What was sequenced was peripheral blood. All receptors come from a woman older than 75 with COVID-19, enrolled during active disease.

The chain joins TRBV6-1 to TRBJ2-5, with TRBD1 matching 9 bases. Germline CDR1 is MNHNS and CDR2 is SASEGT. J lost 2 bases, V lost 4 bases, and 11 bases had no gene match. This CDR3 contains 17 residues. The CDR3 coding sequence is TGTGCCAGCAGTGCTCTAACCGCCGGGACAGGGCAAGAGACCCAGTACTTC. As protein: CASSALTAGTGQETQYF.

The chain has TRBV18 and TRBJ2-2, with TRBD1 as a possible D gene (5 bases). Germline CDR1 and CDR2: KGHSH and LQKENI. CDR3 length: 15 residues. Trimming shortened V by 2 bases and J by 3 bases, and 10 bases separated the two germline ends. The CDR3 region is CASSPLQGDTGELFF. The DNA for the CDR3 is TGTGCCAGCTCACCATTACAAGGGGACACCGGGGAGCTGTTTTTT.

The chain has TRBV7-6 and TRBJ1-5, with TRBD1 matching 7 bases. Germline CDR1 reads SGHVS; CDR2 reads FNYEAQ. V gave up 2 bases and J gave up 5 bases; unmatched junction bases: 3. This CDR3 contains 14 residues. The CDR3 sequence is CASSLLDRDQPQHF. The CDR3 nucleotides read TGTGCCAGCAGCTTACTTGACAGGGATCAGCCCCAGCATTTT.

The gene calls are TRBV29-1 and TRBJ2-5; TRBD1 aligns across 7 bases. The CDR3 runs 13 residues. The germline V gene encodes CDR1 SQVTM and CDR2 ANQGSEA. The CDR3 protein is CRAGGAPQETQYF. In DNA, the CDR3 is TGCAGGGCAGGGGGTGCCCCCCAAGAGACCCAGTACTTC.

The CDR3 is CASSYRQGSLYEQYF. In DNA, the CDR3 is TGTGCCAGCAGTTACCGACAGGGGAGCCTTTACGAGCAGTACTTC. The V and J genes are TRBV6-2 or TRBV6-3 and TRBJ2-7, with TRBD1 matching over 8 bases. J lost 4 bases, V lost 2 bases, and 7 bases had no gene match. CDR1 and CDR2 from the germline V gene are MNHEY and SVGEGT. The CDR3 consists of 15 residues.

The chain uses TRBV6-6 and TRBJ2-2, with D possibly matching TRBD2 (5 bases). Trimming pared 6 bases from V and 4 bases from J, leaving 12 bases between. The CDR3 spans 14 residues. Germline V lookup: CDR1 MNHNY, CDR2 SVGAGI (reference sequence). CDR3 in DNA: TGTGCCAGCAGGGGGAGAGGGAGCACCGGGGAGCTGTTTTTT. Its protein product is CASRGRGSTGELFF.

The chain employs TRBV28 and TRBJ2-6, with a possible D match to TRBD2 (6 bases). Germline CDR1 reads MDHEN; CDR2 reads SYDVKM. The CDR3 is 15 amino acids. Trimming removed 5 bases from V and 2 bases from J, with 10 bases in between. The CDR3 protein is CASSRRVAGANVLTF. The CDR3 nucleotides are TGTGCCAGCAGTCGGAGGGTGGCTGGGGCCAACGTCCTGACTTTC.

The genes are TRBV11-2 and TRBJ1-2; D gene unclear. V was pared by 4 bases and J by 8 bases, with 11 bases between. The CDR3 contains 12 residues. Looked up from germline, CDR1 is SGHAT and CDR2 is FQNNGV. CDR3 nucleotides: TGTGCCAGCAGCTCAGAAAAACAGGGCTACACCTTC. Translation gives CASSSEKQGYTF.

The rearrangement links TRBV11-1 to TRBJ2-2, with D perhaps TRBD2 (5 bases). V gave up 5 bases and J gave up 1 base, with 11 bases separating them. This CDR3 region has 15 residues. Looked up from germline, CDR1 is SGHAT and CDR2 is FQDESV (reference sequence). The CDR3 DNA follows: TGTGCCAGCAGCCCGGGGTGGCAGAACACCGGGGAGCTGTTTTTT. Protein: CASSPGWQNTGELFF. The full variable domain, its missing parts supplied by reference TRBV11-1 and TRBJ2-2, is EAEVAQSPRYKITEKSQAVAFWCDPISGHATLYWYRQILGQGPELLVQFQDESVVDDSQLPKDRFSAERLKGVDSTLKIQPAELGDSAMYLCASSPGWQNTGELFFGEGSRLTVL.

This clone was seen just once. The chain is built from TRBV20-1 and TRBJ1-6; D not resolved. Trimming pared 3 bases from V and 0 bases from J, leaving 6 bases between. This CDR3 is built from 14 residues. Germline values: CDR1 DFQATT, CDR2 SNEGSKA (reference sequence). The CDR3 DNA is TGCAGTGCTAGTACGAGCTCCTATAATTCACCCCTCCACTTT. Its translation: CSASTSSYNSPLHF.

This clone occurred a few times. The chain couples TRBV9 to TRBJ2-1, with D unresolved. V shed 2 bases and J shed 4 bases, with 16 bases lying between them. The CDR3 loop spans 16 amino acids. The germline V gene has CDR1 SGDLS and CDR2 YYNGEE. This chain's CDR3 is CASSVWNDPRYNEQFF. As DNA, the CDR3 is TGTGCCAGCAGCGTTTGGAATGACCCGCGGTACAATGAGCAGTTCTTC.

This sequence joins TRBV7-2 and TRBJ1-2; possibly TRBD1 for D (5 bases). Germline assignment: CDR1 SGHTA and CDR2 FQGNSA. The V end lost 5 bases, the J end lost 1 base, and 14 bases lay between the germline ends. The CDR3 totals 15 residues. The CDR3 DNA follows: TGTGCCAGCAGCCGGACACTCGGCCTTAACTATGGCTACACCTTC. Amino acids: CASSRTLGLNYGYTF.

The chain recombines TRBV5-4 with TRBJ2-2, with D perhaps matching TRBD1 (7 bases). Germline V lookup: CDR1 SGHNT, CDR2 YYREEE (reference sequence). The CDR3 has 14 amino acids. Trimming removed 7 bases at V and 3 bases at J, with 13 bases between. CDR3 DNA: TGTGCCAGCTTACGGGGGACAGACACCGGGGAGCTGTTTTTT. Protein: CASLRGTDTGELFF. The full variable domain, rest sourced from reference TRBV5-4 and TRBJ2-2, is ETGVTQSPTHLIKTRGQQVTLRCSSQSGHNTVSWYQQALGQGPQFIFQYYREEENGRGNFPPRFSGLQFPNYSSELNVNALELDDSALYLCASLRGTDTGELFFGEGSRLTVL.

The sample holds one count of this clone. The chain combines TRBV24-1 with TRBJ2-1; 7 positions agree with TRBD2. Germline V lookup: CDR1 KGHDR, CDR2 SFDVKD. There are 16 residues in the CDR3. With 6 bases clipped from V and 10 bases from J, the junction kept 17 bases outside the gene matches. As DNA, the CDR3 is TGTGCCACCAGTCTTAGTCTGGGCGGGAGAAGGGAAGAGCAGTTCTTC. It is translated as CATSLSLGGRREEQFF.

The gene calls are TRBV9 and TRBJ2-7; 12 nucleotides align to TRBD2. The junction had 6 bases not matched to a gene; V was cut back by 3 bases and J by 5 bases. CDR3 size: 15 residues. CDR1 and CDR2 (germline): SGDLS, YYNGEE. The CDR3 nucleotides read TGTGCCAGCAGCGGAGGACTAGCGGGGTTCGACGAGCAGTACTTC. It encodes CASSGGLAGFDEQYF.

The chain recombines TRBV19 with TRBJ2-5, with TRBD2 matching over 13 bases. V lost 3 bases to trimming and J lost 4 bases; unmatched junction nucleotides: 2. CDR3 length equals 15 residues. Germline V gives CDR1 LNHDA, CDR2 SQIVND (reference sequence). The CDR3 sequence is CASSMGLAGTETQYF. CDR3 nucleotide sequence: TGTGCCAGTAGTATGGGACTAGCGGGAACAGAGACCCAGTACTTC.

CDR3 amino acids: CASSPPTGSINEQFF. The CDR3 region has the DNA TGTGCCAGCTCACCACCTACAGGGAGTATCAATGAGCAGTTCTTC. This rearrangement joins TRBV18 to TRBJ2-1, with a possible D match to TRBD1 (6 bases). This CDR3 comprises 15 residues. Germline V gene sequence: CDR1 KGHSH, CDR2 LQKENI. Trimming cost V 0 bases and J 6 bases, with 12 bases left between them.

The chain links TRBV21-1 to TRBJ1-2; the table's D gene call, TRBD1, was not cross checked with the DNA. TRBV21-1 counts as a pseudogene. The CDR3 contains 16 residues. The CDR3 nucleotides are TGTGCCAGCAGCAACAGGTCAGGTACCCCCACCTATGGCTACACCTTC. The encoded protein is CASSNRSGTPTYGYTF.

The chain links TRBV20-1 to TRBJ2-2; the match to TRBD2 covers 10 bases. V was pared by 3 bases and J by 8 bases, with 6 bases of the junction left unmatched. The CDR3 covers 14 residues. Germline CDR1 is DFQATT and CDR2 is SNEGSKA (reference sequence). CDR3: CSASTPSGSGELFF. The CDR3 nucleotides read TGCAGTGCTAGTACCCCTAGCGGGAGTGGGGAGCTGTTTTTT.

V is TRBV28 and J is TRBJ2-5; 9 positions agree with TRBD1. CDR1 MDHEN and CDR2 SYDVKM come from the germline V gene. Trimming at V came to 6 bases and at J to 5 bases, leaving 7 bases not matched to a gene. The length of the CDR3 is 14 residues. CDR3 amino acids: CASSVTGGHETQYF. CDR3 nucleotide sequence: TGTGCCAGCAGCGTCACAGGGGGCCATGAGACCCAGTACTTC.

The J gene is TRBJ2-7, the V gene TRBV5-4; 10 nucleotides align to TRBD2. The CDR3 extends over 16 amino acids. Trimming at V came to 2 bases and at J to 1 base, leaving 6 bases not matched to a gene. CDR1 SGHNT and CDR2 YYREEE come from the germline V gene (reference sequence). The DNA for the CDR3 is TGTGCCAGCAGCTTACCCTCTAGCGGGAGATCCTACGAGCAGTACTTC. Translating gives CASSLPSSGRSYEQYF.

CDR3 sequence: CASSSEIEQFF. The CDR3 nucleotides are TGTGCCAGCAGTTCGGAGATTGAGCAGTTCTTC. The J gene is TRBJ2-1, the V gene TRBV12-3 or TRBV12-4; D uncertain. V was clipped by 4 bases and J by 9 bases, with 7 bases between them. The CDR3 has 11 residues.

The chain links TRBV28 to TRBJ2-5, with 8 bases fitting TRBD1. This CDR3 contains 14 residues. The ends lost 6 bases at V and 1 base at J; junction bases unmatched: 4. Looked up from germline, CDR1 is MDHEN and CDR2 is SYDVKM. The CDR3 is CASSRTGTQETQYF. In nucleotides, the CDR3 is TGTGCCAGCAGCCGGACAGGGACCCAAGAGACCCAGTACTTC.

V gene TRBV18 combines with J gene TRBJ2-5, with D possibly TRBD1 on 6 matching bases. With the DNA end fitting TRBJ2-7 better, the J assignment may be wrong. Germline values: CDR1 KGHSH, CDR2 LQKENI. The length of the CDR3 is 15 residues. CDR3 residues: CASSPPQGPFYEQYF. In DNA, the CDR3 is TGTGCCAGCTCACCACCCCAGGGGCCCTTCTACGAGCAGTACTTC.

J is TRBJ1-1 and V is TRBV28; D perhaps matches TRBD1 (6 bases). The CDR3 spans 14 residues. Germline V gene sequence: CDR1 MDHEN, CDR2 SYDVKM. Trimming cost V 10 bases and J 5 bases, with 20 bases left between them. The CDR3 here is CATVLGATSTEAFF. CDR3 bases: TGTGCCACGGTCCTGGGGGCGACGTCTACTGAAGCTTTCTTT.

The chain links TRBV4-3 to TRBJ2-2; the D gene is possibly TRBD1 (6 bases). Trimming cost V 6 bases and J 6 bases, with 11 bases left between them. This CDR3 region has 13 residues. CDR1 is LGHNA, CDR2 YSLEER, per germline. CDR3 nucleotide sequence: TGCGCCAGCAGTCGACAGGCGTCCGGGGAGCTGTTTTTT. Protein sequence: CASSRQASGELFF.